The next 11 T cell receptor beta chains were all read from a single sample in a study of PD-1 blockade in mismatch repair-deficient tumors. TCRdb's copy holds only in-frame clones and misses some; the assay was immunoSEQ multiplex PCR. Of around 100,000 clones in the sample, 70% to 85% were seen once. The specimen comprised peripheral blood, sampled about 36 weeks after starting pembrolizumab. The receptor source for this set is an adult with mismatch repair-deficient cancer.

This chain uses TRBV4-3 with TRBJ2-3; unclear D gene. Trimming took 0 bases from V and 4 from J, leaving 14 bases between them. Germline V gives CDR1 LGHNA, CDR2 YSLEER. This CDR3 has 16 residues. The CDR3 spells CASSQDLGSLADTQYF. In nucleotides, the CDR3 is TGCGCCAGCAGCCAAGATCTAGGTAGCTTGGCAGATACGCAGTATTTT.

The J gene is TRBJ1-1, the V gene TRBV7-3; D is possibly TRBD1 (5 bases). This CDR3 comprises 14 residues. Germline values: CDR1 SGHTA, CDR2 FQGTGA. The V end lost 1 base, the J end lost 8 bases, and 14 bases lay between the germline ends. The CDR3 DNA reads TGTGCCAGCAGCTTAAACGGTCGGGGGGACGAAGCTTTCTTT. It is translated as CASSLNGRGDEAFF.

This chain links TRBV7-2 with TRBJ1-5, with a tentative D call TRBD1 (5 bases). V lost 0 bases, J lost 4 bases, and 19 bases lay in between. This CDR3 has 18 amino acids. Germline V gene sequence: CDR1 SGHTA, CDR2 FQGNSA. The CDR3 here is CASSLAPSEEGWNQPQHF. CDR3 DNA: TGTGCCAGCAGCTTAGCCCCCTCCGAGGAGGGGTGGAATCAGCCCCAGCATTTT.

This chain joins TRBV9 and TRBJ1-5; 10 bases fit TRBD1. V lost 3 bases and J lost 7; bases outside the gene matches: 7. The CDR3 loop spans 15 amino acids. The V gene's germline CDR1 is SGDLS and CDR2 YYNGEE. CDR3 nucleotides: TGTGCCAGCAGCGCCGGGACAGGGGAAGGACAGCCCCAGCATTTT. It yields the protein CASSAGTGEGQPQHF.

The chain has TRBV5-1 and TRBJ1-1, with 7 bases fitting TRBD1. The CDR3 is 14 amino acids. Germline CDR1 SGHRS, CDR2 YFSETQ. With V trimmed by 4 bases and J by 4 bases, 7 bases remained unmatched. In DNA form, the CDR3 reads TGCGCCAGCAGCGGAATACAGGGGAGCACTGAAGCTTTCTTT. Residues: CASSGIQGSTEAFF.

The chain has TRBV7-2 and TRBJ2-6; D may be TRBD2 (5 bases). CDR3 size: 17 residues. Germline values: CDR1 SGHTA, CDR2 FQGNSA. Trimming removed 0 bases at V and 0 bases at J, with 9 bases between. The CDR3, as DNA: TGTGCCAGCAGCTTAGCTGGAGGAGCCTCTGGGGCCAACGTCCTGACTTTC. Translated: CASSLAGGASGANVLTF.

The gene calls are TRBV19 and TRBJ1-3; no clear D gene. The germline V gene encodes CDR1 LNHDA and CDR2 SQIVND (reference sequence). Trimming cost V 3 bases and J 0 bases, with 6 bases left between them. CDR3 length equals 14 residues. The CDR3 DNA is TGTGCCAGTAGTATCGGATACTCTGGAAACACCATATATTTT. Encoded protein: CASSIGYSGNTIYF.

V is TRBV6-1 and J is TRBJ1-5, with D tentatively TRBD1 (5 bases). Germline V gene data show CDR1 as MNHNS and CDR2 as SASEGT. V was cut by 8 bases and J by 7 bases, with 15 bases left in between. The CDR3 has 13 amino acids. In DNA form, the CDR3 reads TGTGCCAGCGGCTTGATGGGGCGACAGCCCCAGCATTTT. It specifies CASGLMGRQPQHF.

V usage is TRBV6-6 and J usage is TRBJ2-1; 8 nucleotides align to TRBD2. V lost 0 bases and J lost 10; bases outside the gene matches: 8. This CDR3 has 15 amino acids. Germline V lookup: CDR1 MNHNY, CDR2 SVGAGI (reference sequence). CDR3 nucleotide sequence: TGTGCCAGCAGTTACTCGTTAGCGGGGTTTCGAGAGCAGTTCTTC. It specifies CASSYSLAGFREQFF.

This clone showed up just a few times. This rearrangement joins TRBV6-5 to TRBJ1-2; 8 nucleotides align to TRBD1. From germline, CDR1 is MNHEY and CDR2 SVGAGI. V lost 6 bases to trimming and J lost 8 bases; unmatched junction nucleotides: 5. The CDR3 is 12 residues long. The CDR3 protein is CASSQTGEGYTF. Written as DNA, the CDR3 is TGTGCCAGCAGCCAGACAGGGGAGGGCTACACCTTC.

The rearrangement joins TRBV9 to TRBJ2-7, with 7 bases identical to TRBD2. CDR1 is SGDLS, CDR2 YYNGEE, per germline. V shed 0 bases and J 0 bases; nucleotides not matched to a gene: 3. The CDR3 is made up of 15 amino acids. In nucleotides, the CDR3 is TGTGCCAGCAGCGTAGGGGACTACACCTCCTACGAGCAGTACTTC. Amino acids: CASSVGDYTSYEQYF.